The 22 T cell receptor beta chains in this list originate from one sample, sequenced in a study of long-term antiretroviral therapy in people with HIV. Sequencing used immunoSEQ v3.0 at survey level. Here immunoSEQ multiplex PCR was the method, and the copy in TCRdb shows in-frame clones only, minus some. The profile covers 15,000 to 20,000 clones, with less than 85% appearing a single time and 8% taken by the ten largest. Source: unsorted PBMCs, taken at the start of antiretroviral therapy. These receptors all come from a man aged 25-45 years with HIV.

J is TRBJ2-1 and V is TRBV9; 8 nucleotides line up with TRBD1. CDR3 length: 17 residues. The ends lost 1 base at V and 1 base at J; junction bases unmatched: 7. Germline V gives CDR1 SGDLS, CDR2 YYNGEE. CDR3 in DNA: TGTGCCAGCAGCGTAAGGGACAGGACCTTTTCCTACAATGAGCAGTTCTTC. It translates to CASSVRDRTFSYNEQFF.

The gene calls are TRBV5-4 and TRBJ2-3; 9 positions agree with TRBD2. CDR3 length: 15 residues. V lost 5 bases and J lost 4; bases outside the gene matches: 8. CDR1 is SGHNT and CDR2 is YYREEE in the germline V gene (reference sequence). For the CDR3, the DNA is TGTGCCAGCAGGGCTGGGCTAGCGGGGTCAGATACGCAGTATTTT. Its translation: CASRAGLAGSDTQYF.

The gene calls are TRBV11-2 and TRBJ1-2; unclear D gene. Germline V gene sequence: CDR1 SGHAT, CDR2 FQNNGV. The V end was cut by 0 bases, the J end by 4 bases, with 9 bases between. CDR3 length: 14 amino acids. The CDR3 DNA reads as TGTGCCAGCAGCTTAGATCCTACATTCTATGGCTACACCTTC. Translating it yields CASSLDPTFYGYTF.

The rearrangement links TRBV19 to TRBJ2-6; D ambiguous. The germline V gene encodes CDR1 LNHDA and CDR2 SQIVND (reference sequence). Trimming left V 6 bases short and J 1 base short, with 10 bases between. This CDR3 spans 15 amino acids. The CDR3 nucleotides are TGTGCCAGTAGCAACCAGAGGTCTGGGGCCAACGTCCTGACTTTC. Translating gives CASSNQRSGANVLTF.

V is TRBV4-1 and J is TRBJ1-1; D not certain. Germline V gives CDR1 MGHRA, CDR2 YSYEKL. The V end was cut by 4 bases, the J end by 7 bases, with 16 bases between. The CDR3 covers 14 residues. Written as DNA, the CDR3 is TGCGCCAGCAGCCCGGAGATCTCTTGGAATGAAGCTTTCTTT. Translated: CASSPEISWNEAFF.

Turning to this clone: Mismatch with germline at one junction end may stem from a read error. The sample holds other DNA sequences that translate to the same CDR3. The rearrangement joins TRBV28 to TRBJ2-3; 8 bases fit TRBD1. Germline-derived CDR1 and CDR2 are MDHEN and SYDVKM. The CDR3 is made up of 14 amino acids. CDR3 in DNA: TGCGCCAGCACCTTGGACAGGGTCACAGATACGCAGTATTTT. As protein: CASTLDRVTDTQYF.

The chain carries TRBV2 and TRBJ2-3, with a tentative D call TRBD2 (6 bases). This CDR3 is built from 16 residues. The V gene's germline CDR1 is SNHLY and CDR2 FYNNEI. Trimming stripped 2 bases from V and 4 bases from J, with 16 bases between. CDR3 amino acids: CASSERRLVLPDTQYF. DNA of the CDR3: TGTGCCAGCAGTGAACGGCGACTAGTGTTGCCAGATACGCAGTATTTT.

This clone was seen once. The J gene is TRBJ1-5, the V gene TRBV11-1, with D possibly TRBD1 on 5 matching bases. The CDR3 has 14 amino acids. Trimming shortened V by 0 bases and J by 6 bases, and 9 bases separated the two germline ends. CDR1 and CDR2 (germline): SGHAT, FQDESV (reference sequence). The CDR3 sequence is CASSLAAGSQPQHF. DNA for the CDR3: TGTGCCAGCAGCTTAGCGGCAGGGAGTCAGCCCCAGCATTTT.

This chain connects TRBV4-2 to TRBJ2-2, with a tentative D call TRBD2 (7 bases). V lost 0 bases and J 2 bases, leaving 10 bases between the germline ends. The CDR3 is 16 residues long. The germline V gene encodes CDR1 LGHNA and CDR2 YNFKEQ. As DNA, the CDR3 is TGTGCCAGCAGCCAAGAGCGGGGGACAAACACCGGGGAGCTGTTTTTT. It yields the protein CASSQERGTNTGELFF.

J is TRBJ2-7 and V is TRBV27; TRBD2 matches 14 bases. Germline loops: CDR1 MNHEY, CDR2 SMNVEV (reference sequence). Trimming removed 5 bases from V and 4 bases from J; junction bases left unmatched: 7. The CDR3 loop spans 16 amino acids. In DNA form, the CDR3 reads TGTGCCAGCAGTCCACAGACTAGCGGGAGGGCATACGAGCAGTACTTC. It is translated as CASSPQTSGRAYEQYF.

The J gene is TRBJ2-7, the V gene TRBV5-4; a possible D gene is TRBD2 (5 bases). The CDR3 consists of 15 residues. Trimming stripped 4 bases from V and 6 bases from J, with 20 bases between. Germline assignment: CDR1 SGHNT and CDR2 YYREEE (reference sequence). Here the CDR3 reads CASSQDSLVDSEQYF. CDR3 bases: TGTGCCAGCAGCCAAGATTCACTAGTAGATTCCGAGCAGTACTTC.

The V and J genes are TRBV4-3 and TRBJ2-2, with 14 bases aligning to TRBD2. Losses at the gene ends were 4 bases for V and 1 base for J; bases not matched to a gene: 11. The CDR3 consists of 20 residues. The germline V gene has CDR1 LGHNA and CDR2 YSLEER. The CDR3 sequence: CASSRRLAGGPSGNTGELFF. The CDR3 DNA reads TGCGCCAGCAGCCGCCGACTAGCGGGAGGGCCCTCGGGGAACACCGGGGAGCTGTTTTTT.

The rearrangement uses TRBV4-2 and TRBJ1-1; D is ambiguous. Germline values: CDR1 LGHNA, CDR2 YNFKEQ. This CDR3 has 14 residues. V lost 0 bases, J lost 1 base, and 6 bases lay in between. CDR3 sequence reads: CASSQESWNTEAFF. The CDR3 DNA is TGTGCCAGCAGCCAAGAAAGTTGGAACACTGAAGCTTTCTTT.

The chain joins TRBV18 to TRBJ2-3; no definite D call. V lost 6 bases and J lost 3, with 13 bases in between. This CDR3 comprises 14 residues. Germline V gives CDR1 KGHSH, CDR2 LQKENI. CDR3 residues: CASSSYASTDTQYF. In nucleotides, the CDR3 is TGTGCCAGCTCCAGTTATGCTAGTACAGATACGCAGTATTTT.

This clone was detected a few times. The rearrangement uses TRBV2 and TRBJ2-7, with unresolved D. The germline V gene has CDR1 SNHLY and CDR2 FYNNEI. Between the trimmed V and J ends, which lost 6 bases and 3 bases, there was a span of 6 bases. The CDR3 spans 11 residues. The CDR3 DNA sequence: TGTGCCAGCAGCACGATCTACGAGCAGTACTTC. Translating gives CASSTIYEQYF.

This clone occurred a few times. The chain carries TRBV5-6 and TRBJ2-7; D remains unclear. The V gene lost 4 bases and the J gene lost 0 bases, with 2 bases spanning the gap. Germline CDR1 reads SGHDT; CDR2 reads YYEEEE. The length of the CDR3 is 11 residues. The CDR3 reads CASSRSYEQYF. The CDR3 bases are TGTGCCAGCAGCCGCTCCTACGAGCAGTACTTC.

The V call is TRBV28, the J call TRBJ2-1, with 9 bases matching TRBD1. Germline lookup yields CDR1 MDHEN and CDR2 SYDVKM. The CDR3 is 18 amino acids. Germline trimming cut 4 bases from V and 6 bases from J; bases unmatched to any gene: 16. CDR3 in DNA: TGTGCCAGCAGTTCTTTTGGGACAGGGCAGGACGTAGGCAATGAGCAGTTCTTC. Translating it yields CASSSFGTGQDVGNEQFF. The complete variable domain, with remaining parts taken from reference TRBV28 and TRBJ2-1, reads DVKVTQSSRYLVKRTGEKVFLECVQDMDHENMFWYRQDPGLGLRLIYFSYDVKMKEKGDIPEGYSVSREKKERFSLILESASTNQTSMYLCASSSFGTGQDVGNEQFFGPGTRLTVL.

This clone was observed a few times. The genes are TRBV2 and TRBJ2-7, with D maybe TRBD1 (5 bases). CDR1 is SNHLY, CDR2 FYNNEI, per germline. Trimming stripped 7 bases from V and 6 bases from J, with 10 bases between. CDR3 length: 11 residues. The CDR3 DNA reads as TGTGCCAGCAACCAGGGTCCCGAGCAGTACTTC. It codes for CASNQGPEQYF. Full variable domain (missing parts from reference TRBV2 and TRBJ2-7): EPEVTQTPSHQVTQMGQEVILRCVPISNHLYFYWYRQILGQKVEFLVSFYNNEISEKSEIFDDQFSVERPDGSNFTLKIRSTKLEDSAMYFCASNQGPEQYFGPGTRLTVT.

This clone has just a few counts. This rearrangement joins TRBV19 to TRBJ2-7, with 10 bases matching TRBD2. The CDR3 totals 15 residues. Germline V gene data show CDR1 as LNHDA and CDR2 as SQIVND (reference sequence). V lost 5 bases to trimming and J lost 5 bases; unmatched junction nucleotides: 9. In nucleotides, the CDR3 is TGTGCCAGTAGTCCAGGAGCGGGAGGGATCAACGAGCAGTACTTC. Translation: CASSPGAGGINEQYF.

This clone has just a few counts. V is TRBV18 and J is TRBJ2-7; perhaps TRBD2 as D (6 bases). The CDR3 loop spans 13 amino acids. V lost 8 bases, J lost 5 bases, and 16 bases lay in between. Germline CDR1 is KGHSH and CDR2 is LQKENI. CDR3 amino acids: CASLTRLGDEQYF. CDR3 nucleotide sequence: TGTGCCAGCCTCACAAGACTAGGCGACGAGCAGTACTTC.

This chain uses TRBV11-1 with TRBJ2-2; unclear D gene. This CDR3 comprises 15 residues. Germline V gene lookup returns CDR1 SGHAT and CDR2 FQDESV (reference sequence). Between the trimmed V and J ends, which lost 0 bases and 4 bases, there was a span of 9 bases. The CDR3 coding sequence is TGTGCCAGCAGCTTAGCGGGAAGCCGCACCGGGGAGCTGTTTTTT. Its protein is CASSLAGSRTGELFF.

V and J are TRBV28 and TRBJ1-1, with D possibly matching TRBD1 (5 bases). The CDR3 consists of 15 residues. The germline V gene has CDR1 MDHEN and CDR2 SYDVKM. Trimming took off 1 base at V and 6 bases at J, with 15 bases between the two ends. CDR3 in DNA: TGTGCCAGCAGTTTATACGACAGCGGGGGGGCTGAAGCTTTCTTT. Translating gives CASSLYDSGGAEAFF.